Sequencing of this T cell receptor beta chain was carried out in a study of T cell responses to AZD1222 COVID-19 vaccine. In the study overall: Researchers grouped second doses given at about 4 or about 12 weeks into one pool.

Findings of the study overall: Most donors were white British and more were female, and clonal diversity was possibly underestimated. Repertoire sampling was restricted to post-peak T cell response timepoints.

Profiled with immunoSEQ multiplex PCR; TCRdb holds only in-frame clones, not every one. The repertoire holds 100,000 to 150,000 clones, with roughly 90% as singletons. With regard to this clone: Its matching antigen is unknown.

V was pared by 3 bases and J by 3 bases, with 10 bases between. Germline V gene lookup returns CDR1 SGHRS and CDR2 YFSETQ. CDR3 length equals 13 residues. This sample comprised peripheral blood, obtained on day 0 of AZD1222 vaccination. The origin of this receptor is an adult in good health. The V call is TRBV5-1, the J call TRBJ2-7; no clear D. CDR3 in DNA: TGCGCCAGCAGCTATCTTTTGGGCTACGAGCAGTACTTC. It is translated as CASSYLLGYEQYF.